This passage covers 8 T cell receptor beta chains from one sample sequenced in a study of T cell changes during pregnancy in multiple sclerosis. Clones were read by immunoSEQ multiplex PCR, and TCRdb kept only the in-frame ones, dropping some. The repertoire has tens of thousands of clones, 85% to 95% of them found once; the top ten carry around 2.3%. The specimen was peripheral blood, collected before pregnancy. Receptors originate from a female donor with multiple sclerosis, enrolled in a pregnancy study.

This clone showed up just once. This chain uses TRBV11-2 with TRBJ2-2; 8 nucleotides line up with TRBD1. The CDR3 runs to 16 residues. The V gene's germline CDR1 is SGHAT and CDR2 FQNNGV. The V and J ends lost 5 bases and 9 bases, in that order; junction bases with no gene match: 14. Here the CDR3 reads CASSPGRGQGIRELFF. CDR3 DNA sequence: TGTGCCAGCAGCCCGGGGCGTGGACAGGGTATTAGGGAGCTGTTTTTT.

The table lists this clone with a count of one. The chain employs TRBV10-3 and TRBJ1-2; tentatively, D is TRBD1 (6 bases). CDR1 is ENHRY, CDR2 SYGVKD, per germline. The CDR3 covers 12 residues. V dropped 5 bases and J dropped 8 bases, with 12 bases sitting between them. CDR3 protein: CAISPGQGGYTF. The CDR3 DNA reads TGTGCCATCAGTCCGGGACAAGGAGGCTACACCTTC.

CDR3 bases: TGTGCCAGCAGCTCCCGGACAGGATCCACAGATACGCAGTATTTT. This codes for CASSSRTGSTDTQYF. The chain employs TRBV7-3 and TRBJ2-3; TRBD1 matches 7 bases. Germline V gene lookup returns CDR1 SGHTA and CDR2 FQGTGA. The CDR3 sequence is 15 residues long. The junction had 6 bases not matched to a gene; V was cut back by 4 bases and J by 2 bases.

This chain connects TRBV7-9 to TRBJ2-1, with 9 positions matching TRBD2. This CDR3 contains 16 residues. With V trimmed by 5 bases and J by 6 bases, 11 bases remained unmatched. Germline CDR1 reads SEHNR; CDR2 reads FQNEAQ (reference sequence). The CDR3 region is CASSTPIAGVFNEQFF. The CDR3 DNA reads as TGTGCCAGCAGCACCCCGATAGCGGGAGTATTCAATGAGCAGTTCTTC.

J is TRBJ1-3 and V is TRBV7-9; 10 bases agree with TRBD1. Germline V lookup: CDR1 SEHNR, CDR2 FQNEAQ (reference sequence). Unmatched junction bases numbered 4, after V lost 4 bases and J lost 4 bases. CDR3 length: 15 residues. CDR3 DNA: TGTGCCAGCAGCTCCGGGACAGGGGCCGGAAACACCATATATTTT. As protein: CASSSGTGAGNTIYF.

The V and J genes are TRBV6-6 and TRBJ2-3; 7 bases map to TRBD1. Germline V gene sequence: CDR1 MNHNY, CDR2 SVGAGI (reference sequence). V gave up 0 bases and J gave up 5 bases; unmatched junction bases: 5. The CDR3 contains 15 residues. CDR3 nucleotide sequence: TGTGCCAGCAGTTACTCGACAGGGCGCGTAGATACGCAGTATTTT. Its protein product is CASSYSTGRVDTQYF.

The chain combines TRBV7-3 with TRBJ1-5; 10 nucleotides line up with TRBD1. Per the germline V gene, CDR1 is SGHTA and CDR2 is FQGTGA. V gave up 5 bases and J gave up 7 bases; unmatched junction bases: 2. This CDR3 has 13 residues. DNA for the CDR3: TGTGCCAGCAGCGGACAGGGGGGACAGCCCCAGCATTTT. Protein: CASSGQGGQPQHF.

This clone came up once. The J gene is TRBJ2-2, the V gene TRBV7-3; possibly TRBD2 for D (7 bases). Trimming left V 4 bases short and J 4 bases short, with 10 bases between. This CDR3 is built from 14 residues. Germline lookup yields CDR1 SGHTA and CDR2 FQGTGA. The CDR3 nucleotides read TGTGCCAGCAGCTGGGGGGGCGGCACCGGGGAGCTGTTTTTT. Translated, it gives CASSWGGGTGELFF. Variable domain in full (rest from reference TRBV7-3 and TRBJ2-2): GAGVSQTPSNKVTEKGKYVELRCDPISGHTALYWYRQSLGQGPEFLIYFQGTGAADDSGLPNDRFFAVRPEGSVSTLKIQRTERGDSAVYLCASSWGGGTGELFFGEGSRLTVL.